Presented here are 25 T cell receptor beta chains from one specimen sequenced in a study of cytomegalovirus exposure and HLA in healthy donors. PCR used 60 Vbeta primers and 13 Jbeta primers. Assay: immunoSEQ multiplex PCR; the TCRdb copy retains only in-frame clones and omits some. The sample carries over 70,000 clones, about two thirds recorded once. Source material: PBMCs. These receptors were taken from a woman aged 45-59 years in good health and CMV-seropositive.

This clone occurred a few times. The rearrangement links TRBV10-3 to TRBJ2-1, with D perhaps matching TRBD2 (6 bases). The germline CDR1 and CDR2 sequences are ENHRY and SYGVKD. Trimming cost V 4 bases and J 4 bases, with 11 bases left between them. The CDR3 extends over 14 amino acids. In DNA, the CDR3 is TGTGCCATCAGTGTCGGGACTGTATACAATGAGCAGTTCTTC. Protein: CAISVGTVYNEQFF.

V gene TRBV29-1 combines with J gene TRBJ1-5, with D hard to call. This CDR3 has 13 amino acids. V dropped 5 bases and J dropped 3 bases, with 11 bases sitting between them. Germline loops: CDR1 SQVTM, CDR2 ANQGSEA. CDR3 loop: CSVSIDSNQPQHF. CDR3 nucleotides: TGCAGCGTTAGCATAGATTCCAATCAGCCCCAGCATTTT.

This clone was seen a few times. This chain uses TRBV30 with TRBJ2-5; 7 bases are shared with TRBD2. Trimming removed 7 bases from V and 5 bases from J; junction bases left unmatched: 7. Germline CDR1 GTSNPN, CDR2 SVGIG (reference sequence). CDR3 length equals 12 residues. DNA of the CDR3: TGTGCCTCTAGCGGTGGGGGGGAGACCCAGTACTTC. Translated: CASSGGGETQYF.

This clone was picked up many times. This sequence joins TRBV2 and TRBJ2-1; 8 nucleotides match TRBD2. Germline CDR1 is SNHLY and CDR2 is FYNNEI. This CDR3 comprises 15 residues. V dropped 6 bases and J dropped 7; count of bases not matched to a gene: 11. The CDR3 sequence is CASSSWQREKNEQFF. DNA for the CDR3: TGTGCCAGCAGCTCTTGGCAGCGGGAGAAGAATGAGCAGTTCTTC.

The gene calls are TRBV6-1 and TRBJ2-7, with 8 bases fitting TRBD2. Germline CDR1 is MNHNS and CDR2 is SASEGT. This CDR3 region has 15 residues. Trimming took 8 bases from V and 1 from J; bases not matched to a gene: 10. The chain's CDR3 is CASCPISSGSYEQYF. The CDR3, as DNA: TGTGCCAGCTGCCCGATCTCTAGCGGGTCCTACGAGCAGTACTTC.

The rearrangement joins TRBV5-4 to TRBJ2-1, with TRBD2 matching 12 bases. The germline V gene encodes CDR1 SGHNT and CDR2 YYREEE (reference sequence). The CDR3 loop spans 16 amino acids. V trimming: 3 bases; J trimming: 7 bases; junction bases outside the gene matches: 8. The CDR3 nucleotides read TGTGCCAGCAGCTCACCCGCGGGACTAGCGGGTAATGAGCAGTTCTTC. Its translation is CASSSPAGLAGNEQFF.

The chain is built from TRBV27 and TRBJ2-4; D is possibly TRBD1 (6 bases). This CDR3 contains 13 residues. CDR1 and CDR2 from the germline V gene are MNHEY and SMNVEV (reference sequence). Trimming stripped 5 bases from V and 7 bases from J, with 12 bases between. CDR3 DNA sequence: TGTGCCAGCAGTCAGGGGTTTGTGAACATTCAGTACTTC. Its protein product is CASSQGFVNIQYF.

The chain recombines TRBV27 with TRBJ1-1; 7 nucleotides line up with TRBD1. Germline assignment: CDR1 MNHEY and CDR2 SMNVEV (reference sequence). The CDR3 covers 13 residues. V lost 10 bases, J lost 7 bases, and 12 bases stayed unmatched. DNA for the CDR3: TGTGCCACCCGAGGCGGGACAGCCTATGAAGCTTTCTTT. Its translation is CATRGGTAYEAFF.

The chain couples TRBV7-6 to TRBJ2-5, with a weak D call TRBD2 (5 bases). CDR1 SGHVS and CDR2 FNYEAQ come from the germline V gene. This CDR3 comprises 13 residues. The ends were cut back, 2 bases at V and 2 bases at J, with 6 bases in the middle. CDR3 DNA sequence: TGTGCCAGCAGCTTACCGGGGCAAGAGACCCAGTACTTC. Residues: CASSLPGQETQYF.

In this sample, this clone turned up once. V usage is TRBV11-2 and J usage is TRBJ1-2; D unresolved. This CDR3 has 13 amino acids. The germline V gene encodes CDR1 SGHAT and CDR2 FQNNGV. The germline V and J ends were trimmed by 5 bases and 5 bases, with 12 bases remaining between them. CDR3 loop: CASSSPSVYGYTF. The CDR3 region has the DNA TGTGCCAGCAGCAGTCCCTCAGTGTATGGCTACACCTTC.

This chain connects TRBV29-1 to TRBJ2-2, with no clear D. Germline loops: CDR1 SQVTM, CDR2 ANQGSEA. The V and J ends lost 4 bases and 3 bases respectively, with 6 bases between them. This CDR3 region has 12 residues. CDR3 coding DNA: TGCAGCGTTGTACAGTACACCGGGGAGCTGTTTTTT. This gives the protein CSVVQYTGELFF.

This chain connects TRBV10-1 to TRBJ2-1; TRBD2 matches at 9 bases. V was pared by 4 bases and J by 4 bases, with 5 bases of the junction left unmatched. The germline gives CDR1 WNHNN, CDR2 SYGVQD (reference sequence). CDR3 size: 15 residues. The CDR3 reads CASSALAGWYNEQFF. CDR3 coding DNA: TGCGCCAGCAGTGCACTAGCGGGCTGGTACAATGAGCAGTTCTTC.

This chain uses TRBV9 with TRBJ1-1; tentative D call: TRBD1 (6 bases). CDR1 and CDR2 from the germline V gene are SGDLS and YYNGEE. The V and J ends lost 3 bases and 1 base respectively, with 10 bases between them. The CDR3 extends over 14 amino acids. This CDR3 is CASSGLGQNTEAFF. The CDR3 DNA reads as TGTGCCAGCAGCGGACTGGGACAGAACACTGAAGCTTTCTTT.

The chain joins TRBV28 to TRBJ2-7, with D possibly TRBD2 on 5 matching bases. The CDR3 has 13 residues. Germline-derived CDR1 and CDR2 are MDHEN and SYDVKM. V was clipped by 2 bases and J by 2 bases, with 7 bases between them. The CDR3 DNA reads as TGTGCCAGCAGTTTAGGAGGTCCCTACGAGCAGTACTTC. Protein sequence: CASSLGGPYEQYF.

V and J are TRBV18 and TRBJ2-7, with 8 bases identical to TRBD1. Germline CDR1 reads KGHSH; CDR2 reads LQKENI. There are 16 residues in the CDR3. J was trimmed by 5 bases and V by 0 bases; bases with no gene match: 9. In DNA form, the CDR3 reads TGTGCCAGCTCACCACCAAATGCAGGGGGCGAAGACGAGCAGTACTTC. Translating it yields CASSPPNAGGEDEQYF.

The chain employs TRBV30 and TRBJ1-1; D possibly corresponds to TRBD1 (5 bases). The V end was cut by 1 base, the J end by 6 bases, with 12 bases between. The CDR3 contains 13 residues. Germline assignment: CDR1 GTSNPN and CDR2 SVGIG (reference sequence). The DNA for the CDR3 is TGTGCCTGGAGTGGCCGGGGAGGGGCTGAAGCTTTCTTT. It encodes CAWSGRGGAEAFF.

V is TRBV10-3 and J is TRBJ2-2; D possibly corresponds to TRBD1 (6 bases). Germline assignment: CDR1 ENHRY and CDR2 SYGVKD. There are 15 residues in the CDR3. The V end lost 4 bases, the J end lost 2 bases, and 11 bases lay between the germline ends. The CDR3 sequence is CAISVNRANTGELFF. In DNA, the CDR3 is TGTGCCATCAGTGTAAACAGGGCTAACACCGGGGAGCTGTTTTTT.

The chain joins TRBV7-9 to TRBJ2-7, with no clear D. The CDR3 has 14 amino acids. Germline CDR1 and CDR2: SEHNR and FQNEAQ (reference sequence). V was trimmed by 4 bases and J by 7 bases, leaving 17 bases between them. The CDR3: CASSSPHAPREQYF. The CDR3 region has the DNA TGTGCCAGCAGCTCCCCCCACGCTCCGAGGGAGCAGTACTTC. The full variable domain, with the rest looked up from reference TRBV7-9 and TRBJ2-7, is DTGVSQNPRHKITKRGQNVTFRCDPISEHNRLYWYRQTLGQGPEFLTYFQNEAQLEKSRLLSDRFSAERPKGSFSTLEIQRTEQGDSAMYLCASSSPHAPREQYFGPGTRLTVT.

V usage is TRBV28 and J usage is TRBJ1-3; 8 nucleotides match TRBD1. The CDR3 has 14 amino acids. The germline V gene has CDR1 MDHEN and CDR2 SYDVKM. Trimming removed 6 bases from V and 4 bases from J; junction bases left unmatched: 5. As DNA, the CDR3 is TGTGCCAGCAGACGGACAGGGCTGGGAAACACCATATATTTT. This codes for CASRRTGLGNTIYF.

J is TRBJ2-5 and V is TRBV15; TRBD1 aligns across 11 bases. Trimming at V came to 1 base and at J to 5 bases, leaving 6 bases not matched to a gene. The CDR3 runs 16 residues. Germline V gives CDR1 LNHNV, CDR2 YYDKDF (reference sequence). The CDR3 DNA sequence: TGTGCCACCAGCAGAGGGGACAGGGGGTTGACTGAGACCCAGTACTTC. Protein: CATSRGDRGLTETQYF.

The chain employs TRBV28 and TRBJ1-1; TRBD1 is a possible D gene (6 bases). Germline CDR1 and CDR2: MDHEN and SYDVKM. The CDR3 contains 15 residues. The V end lost 7 bases, the J end lost 5 bases, and 20 bases lay between the germline ends. The CDR3 sequence: CASNTPRGRGTEAFF. CDR3 in DNA: TGTGCCAGCAATACACCGCGGGGGCGTGGGACTGAAGCTTTCTTT.

The chain has TRBV5-1 and TRBJ2-3; tentatively, D is TRBD2 (6 bases). This CDR3 spans 14 amino acids. Deletions cut 4 bases from V and 4 bases from J, with 13 bases between. Germline CDR1 SGHRS, CDR2 YFSETQ. CDR3 residues: CASSPQGGPDTQYF. Written as DNA, the CDR3 is TGCGCCAGCAGCCCCCAGGGAGGCCCAGATACGCAGTATTTT.

V usage is TRBV10-3 and J usage is TRBJ1-1, with TRBD1 matching over 10 bases. The CDR3 is 17 amino acids. With V trimmed by 6 bases and J by 0 bases, 10 bases remained unmatched. Germline V lookup: CDR1 ENHRY, CDR2 SYGVKD. The CDR3 sequence is CAISPGTGVLVNTEAFF. The CDR3 nucleotides read TGTGCCATCAGCCCCGGGACAGGGGTCCTTGTGAACACTGAAGCTTTCTTT.

The chain employs TRBV7-7 and TRBJ2-7, with 7 bases identical to TRBD1. Trimming took 5 bases from V and 0 from J; bases not matched to a gene: 4. Per germline, CDR1 SSHAT and CDR2 FNYEAQ (reference sequence). CDR3 length equals 14 residues. The CDR3: CASSKDRSSYEQYF. CDR3 sequence (DNA): TGTGCCAGCAGCAAGGACAGGAGCTCCTACGAGCAGTACTTC.

This clone has a single count. This chain uses TRBV7-8 with TRBJ1-4, with 7 bases fitting TRBD1. Trimming cost V 4 bases and J 3 bases; bases outside gene matches: 8. The CDR3 contains 16 residues. CDR1 is SGHVS, CDR2 FQNEAQ, per germline. CDR3 sequence (DNA): TGTGCCAGCAGCTCAATCCGGACAGGCCCTAATGAAAAACTGTTTTTT. Protein sequence: CASSSIRTGPNEKLFF.